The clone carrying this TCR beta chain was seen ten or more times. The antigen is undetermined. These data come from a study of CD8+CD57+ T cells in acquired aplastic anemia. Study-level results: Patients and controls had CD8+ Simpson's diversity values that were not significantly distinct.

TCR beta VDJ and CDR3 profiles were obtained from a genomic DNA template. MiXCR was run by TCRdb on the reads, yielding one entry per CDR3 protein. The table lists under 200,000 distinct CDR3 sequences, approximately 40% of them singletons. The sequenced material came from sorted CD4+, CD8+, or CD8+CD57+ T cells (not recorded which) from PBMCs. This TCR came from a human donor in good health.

This chain's CDR3 is CASRKGQGLFMNTEAFF. The DNA for the CDR3 is TGTGCCAGTAGAAAGGGACAGGGACTTTTTATGAACACTGAAGCTTTCTTT. The chain uses TRBV19 and TRBJ1-1, with TRBD1 matching 9 bases. Germline CDR1 and CDR2: LNHDA and SQIVND (reference sequence). With V trimmed by 6 bases and J by 0 bases, 11 bases remained unmatched. The CDR3 is 17 amino acids.